This T cell receptor (beta chain) comes out of a study of beta chain features in type 1 diabetes. The V end lost 4 bases, the J end lost 0 bases, and 12 bases lay between the germline ends. The CDR3 contains 15 residues. The germline V gene encodes CDR1 SGDLS and CDR2 YYNGEE. Points on this clone: Its antigen is currently unknown.

Study results and limitations: Shorter TCRB CDR3s, moderately but significantly so, were found in Type 1 diabetes patients in all four CD4+ subsets.

The study reverse transcribed the entire isolated RNA, so it sequenced expressed TCRB transcripts. Sequenced by immunoSEQ multiplex PCR; TCRdb stores in-frame clones only, minus some. Here the sample spans hundreds of thousands of clones, about an eighth being singletons. The chain uses TRBV9 and TRBJ2-3; D gene unclear. The sequence derives from a man aged 18 to 30 with type 1 diabetes. Sequencing was done on a sample of naive CD4+ T cells from blood. CDR3 nucleotide sequence: TGTGCCAGCAGCACAGTCGGGCCTAGCACAGATACGCAGTATTTT. Translation: CASSTVGPSTDTQYF.